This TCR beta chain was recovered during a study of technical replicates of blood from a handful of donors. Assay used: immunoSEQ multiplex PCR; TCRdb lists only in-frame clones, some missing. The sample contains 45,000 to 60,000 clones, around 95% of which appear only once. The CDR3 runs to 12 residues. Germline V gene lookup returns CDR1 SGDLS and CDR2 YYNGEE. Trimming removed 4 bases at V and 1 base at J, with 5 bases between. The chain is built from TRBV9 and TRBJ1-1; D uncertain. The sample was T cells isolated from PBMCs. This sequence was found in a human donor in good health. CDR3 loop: CASSPGNTEAFF. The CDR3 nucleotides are TGTGCCAGCAGCCCCGGGAACACTGAAGCTTTCTTT.